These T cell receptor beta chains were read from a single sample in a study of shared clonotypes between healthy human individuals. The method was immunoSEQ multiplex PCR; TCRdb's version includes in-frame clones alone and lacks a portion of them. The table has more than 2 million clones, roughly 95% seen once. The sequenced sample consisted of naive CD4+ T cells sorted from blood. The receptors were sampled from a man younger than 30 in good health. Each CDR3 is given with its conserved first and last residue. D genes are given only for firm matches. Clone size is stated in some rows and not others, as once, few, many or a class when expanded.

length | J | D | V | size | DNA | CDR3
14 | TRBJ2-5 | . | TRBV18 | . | TGTGCCAGCTCACAACTAGGAGAAGGAGAGACCCAGTACTTC | CASSQLGEGETQYF
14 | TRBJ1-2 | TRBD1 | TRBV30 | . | TGTGCCTGGAGTGGGACAGGGGGCGTCAATGGCTACACCTTC | CAWSGTGGVNGYTF
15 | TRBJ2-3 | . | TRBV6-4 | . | TGTGCCAGCAGTTTAACCGGGACGGGCACAGATACGCAGTATTTT | CASSLTGTGTDTQYF
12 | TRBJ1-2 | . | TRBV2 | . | TGTGCCAGCAGTGCACAGGGAAATGGCTACACCTTC | CASSAQGNGYTF
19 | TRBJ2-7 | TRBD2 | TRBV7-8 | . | TGTGCCAGCAGCTTAGAAAGTAGCGGGAGGGGGCCAACCACCTACGAGCAGTACTTC | CASSLESSGRGPTTYEQYF
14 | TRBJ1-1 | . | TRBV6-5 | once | TGTGCCAGCAGTTCCCCCCAGGGTGAGACTGAAGCTTTCTTT | CASSSPQGETEAFF
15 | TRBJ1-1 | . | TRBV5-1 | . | TGCGCCAGCAGCCTCTCCGACAGGCCGAACACTGAAGCTTTCTTT | CASSLSDRPNTEAFF
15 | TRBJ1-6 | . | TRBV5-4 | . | TGTGCCAGCAGCTCAGGGGACTCCTATAATTCACCCCTCCACTTT | CASSSGDSYNSPLHF
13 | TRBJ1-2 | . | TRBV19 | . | TGTGCCAGTAGTATCAGTCGGATCTATGGCTACACCTTC | CASSISRIYGYTF
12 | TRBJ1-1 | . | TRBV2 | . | TGTGCCAGCAGTACCGGGTTCACTGAAGCTTTCTTT | CASSTGFTEAFF
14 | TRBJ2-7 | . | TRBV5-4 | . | TGTGCCAGCAGCGTGGGTGCGGATTCCTACGAGCAGTACTTC | CASSVGADSYEQYF
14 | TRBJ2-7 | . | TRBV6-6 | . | TGTGCCAGCAGGACGGGGTTTCTAGGCGTGGAGCAGTACTTC | CASRTGFLGVEQYF
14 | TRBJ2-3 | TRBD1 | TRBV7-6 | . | TGTGCCAGCAGCTTAGGGGACAGATCCGATACGCAGTATTTT | CASSLGDRSDTQYF
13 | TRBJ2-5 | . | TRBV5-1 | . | TGCGCCAGCAGCCGTAGCGTACAAGAGACCCAGTACTTC | CASSRSVQETQYF
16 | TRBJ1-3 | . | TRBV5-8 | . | TGTGCCAGCAGCTCGGCAGGGGTCGAAAAGGGAAACACCATATATTTT | CASSSAGVEKGNTIYF
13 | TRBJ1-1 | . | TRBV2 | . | TGTGCCAGCAGTTCACAGATGAGCACTGAAGCTTTCTTT | CASSSQMSTEAFF
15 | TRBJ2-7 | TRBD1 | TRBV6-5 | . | TGTGCCAGCAGTTACTCGGGGGACAGGTCCTACGAGCAGTACTTC | CASSYSGDRSYEQYF
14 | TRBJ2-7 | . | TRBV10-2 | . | TGCGCCAGCAGTGACAGCCAATCCTCCTACGAGCAGTACTTC | CASSDSQSSYEQYF
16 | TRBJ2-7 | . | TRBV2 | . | TGTGCCAGCAGTCTCCAACGACCCCAGGGACCCCACGAGCAGTACTTC | CASSLQRPQGPHEQYF
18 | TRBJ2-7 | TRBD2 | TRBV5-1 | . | TGCGCCAGCAGCCTGTCCGGGACTAGCGGGGGGCCTCTCTACGAGCAGTACTTC | CASSLSGTSGGPLYEQYF
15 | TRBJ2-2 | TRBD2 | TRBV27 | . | TGTGCCAGCAGACTAGCGGGCCAGAACACCGGGGAGCTGTTTTTT | CASRLAGQNTGELFF
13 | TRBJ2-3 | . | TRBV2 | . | TGTGCCAGCGGAGTCAGGGTGGCAGATACGCAGTATTTT | CASGVRVADTQYF
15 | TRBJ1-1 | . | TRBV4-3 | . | TGCGCCAGCAGCCAAGTTTTCTCAGGGAGCACTGAAGCTTTCTTT | CASSQVFSGSTEAFF
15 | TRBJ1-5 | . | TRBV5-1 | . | TGCGCCAGCAGCTCAGACGGGATTAGCAATCAGCCCCAGCATTTT | CASSSDGISNQPQHF
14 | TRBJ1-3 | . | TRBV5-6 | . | TGTGCCAGCAGCGGGACCGGCTCTGGAAACACCATATATTTT | CASSGTGSGNTIYF
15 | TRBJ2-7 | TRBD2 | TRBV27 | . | TGTGCCAGCAGTGATACCGGGACTAGTCTCTACGAGCAGTACTTC | CASSDTGTSLYEQYF
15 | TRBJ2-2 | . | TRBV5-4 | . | TGTGCCAGCAGCGGCGGGACTCGAACGACCGGGGAGCTGTTTTTT | CASSGGTRTTGELFF
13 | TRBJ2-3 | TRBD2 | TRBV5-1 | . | TGCGCCAGCGGAGCGGGGAGCACAGATACGCAGTATTTT | CASGAGSTDTQYF
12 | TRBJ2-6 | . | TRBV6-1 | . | TGTGCCAGCACCGAGACCCGGGGCGTCCTGACTTTC | CASTETRGVLTF
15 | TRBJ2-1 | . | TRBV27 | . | TGTGCCAGCAGTCCTAGCACCTCCTCCTACAATGAGCAGTTCTTC | CASSPSTSSYNEQFF
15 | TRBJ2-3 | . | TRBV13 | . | TGTGCCAGCAGCTCGACAGGCCGTACGACAGATACGCAGTATTTT | CASSSTGRTTDTQYF
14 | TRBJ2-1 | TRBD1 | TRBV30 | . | TGTGCCTGGAGTAACTGGGGACAGTCCACGGGGCAGTTCTTC | CAWSNWGQSTGQFF
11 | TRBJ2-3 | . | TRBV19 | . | TGTGCCAGTAGTTCAGCGGATACGCAGTATTTT | CASSSADTQYF
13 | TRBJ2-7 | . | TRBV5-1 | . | TGCGCCAGCAGCAAGGGGAGTTCCTACGAGCAGTACTTC | CASSKGSSYEQYF
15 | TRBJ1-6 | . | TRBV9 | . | TGTGCCAGCAGCGTAGAGGGAGTTGGAAATTCACCCCTCCACTTT | CASSVEGVGNSPLHF
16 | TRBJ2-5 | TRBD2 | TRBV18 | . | TGTGCCAGCTCACCAGGGAGCGGGGGCACTCAAGAGACCCAGTACTTC | CASSPGSGGTQETQYF
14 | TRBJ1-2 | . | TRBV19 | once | TGTGCCAGTAGCGCCGCGTTCCCGGATTATGGCTACACCTTC | CASSAAFPDYGYTF
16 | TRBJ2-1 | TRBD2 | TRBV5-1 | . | TGCGCCAGCAGCACCCGACTAGCGGGGGGGTACAATGAGCAGTTCTTC | CASSTRLAGGYNEQFF
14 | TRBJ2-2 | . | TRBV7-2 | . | TGTGCCAGCAGCCGGGACTCCAACACCGGGGAGCTGTTTTTT | CASSRDSNTGELFF
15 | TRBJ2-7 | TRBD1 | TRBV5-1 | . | TGCGCCAGCAGCTTGACAGGGGGCCTGGAGTACGAGCAGTACTTC | CASSLTGGLEYEQYF
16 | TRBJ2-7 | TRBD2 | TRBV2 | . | TGTGCCAGCAGTGTTTTCCTAGCGGGGGCAGGGTACGAGCAGTACTTC | CASSVFLAGAGYEQYF
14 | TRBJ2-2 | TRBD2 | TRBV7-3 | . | TGTGCCAGCAGGAGCGGGGCGAACACCGGGGAGCTGTTTTTT | CASRSGANTGELFF
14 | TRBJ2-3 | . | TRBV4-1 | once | TGCGCCAGCAGCCAAGGTTACGGGGGAGATACGCAGTATTTT | CASSQGYGGDTQYF